The next 32 T cell receptor beta chains were all read from a single sample in a study of patients and donors after allogeneic stem cell transplantation. TCRdb independently ran MiXCR on the RT-PCR reads; one entry per CDR3 protein. The table records 150,000 to 200,000 distinct CDR3 sequences, 41% of them present only once. Sequencing was performed on blood, either unsorted or a sorted T cell fraction (not recorded which). The receptors derive from a human donor who was either an allogeneic HSCT recipient or a stem cell or donor lymphocyte infusion donor (not recorded which). It is not recorded whose cells these are; they may come from a transplant donor.

This clonotype has a handful of counts. V is TRBV20-1 and J is TRBJ1-1; D is ambiguous. CDR1 DFQATT and CDR2 SNEGSKA come from the germline V gene (reference sequence). The germline V and J ends were trimmed by 7 bases and 1 base, with 4 bases remaining between them. The CDR3 runs 10 residues. The CDR3 DNA follows: TGCAGTGAGGGGAACACTGAAGCTTTCTTT. Translated: CSEGNTEAFF.

This clonotype showed up just a few times. The chain uses TRBV12-3 or TRBV12-4 and TRBJ1-2, with D possibly being TRBD1 (6 bases). The V end was cut by 6 bases, the J end by 4 bases, with 15 bases between. The CDR3 sequence is 14 residues long. The CDR3 region has the DNA TGTGCCAGCAGCCGAGGGGGTGAGGGCTATGGCTACACCTTC. Translated, it gives CASSRGGEGYGYTF.

The genes are TRBV5-1 and TRBJ2-3; a weak D match, TRBD2 (5 bases). The CDR3 has 18 residues. V gave up 2 bases and J gave up 5 bases, with 24 bases separating them. Per germline, CDR1 SGHRS and CDR2 YFSETQ. CDR3 region: CASSLVAKLGHWEDTQYF. The CDR3 DNA reads as TGCGCCAGCAGCTTAGTGGCCAAACTAGGGCACTGGGAAGATACGCAGTATTTT.

The chain recombines TRBV6-6 with TRBJ2-3; 10 bases line up with TRBD2. The ends lost 1 base at V and 2 bases at J; junction bases unmatched: 3. Germline values: CDR1 MNHNY, CDR2 SVGAGI (reference sequence). The CDR3 spans 16 residues. The CDR3: CASSYWSGRATDTQYF. The CDR3, as DNA: TGTGCCAGCAGTTACTGGAGCGGGAGGGCCACAGATACGCAGTATTTT.

V usage is TRBV20-1 and J usage is TRBJ2-1, with 8 nucleotides matching TRBD2. With 0 bases clipped from V and 7 bases from J, the junction kept 8 bases outside the gene matches. CDR1 and CDR2 (germline): DFQATT, SNEGSKA (reference sequence). The CDR3 is made up of 15 amino acids. Here the CDR3 DNA reads TGCAGTGCTAGAGAGCAATTAGCGGGAAAGAATGAGCAGTTCTTC. Translating it yields CSAREQLAGKNEQFF.

The chain carries TRBV29-1 and TRBJ2-2; D not certain. V was shortened by 4 bases and J by 4 bases, with 25 bases between the two germline ends. The CDR3 extends over 18 amino acids. Germline CDR1 reads SQVTM; CDR2 reads ANQGSEA. CDR3 DNA: TGCAGCGTTGCGGTCCAAAGGGTGGAAAAAAGGGCCACCGGGGAGCTGTTTTTT. Encoded protein: CSVAVQRVEKRATGELFF.

Ten or more counts support this clonotype. The V and J genes are TRBV12-3 or TRBV12-4 and TRBJ1-2; no firm D call. With 1 base removed from V and 4 bases from J, the gap between germline ends came to 10 bases. The CDR3 loop spans 14 amino acids. The CDR3 here is CASSLVAGLYGYTF. The CDR3 nucleotides read TGTGCCAGCAGTTTAGTGGCAGGCCTCTATGGCTACACCTTC.

This clonotype was recorded a few times. V is TRBV12-3 or TRBV12-4 and J is TRBJ1-1; D is unclear. The germline V and J ends were trimmed by 3 bases and 1 base, with 9 bases remaining between them. CDR3 length: 14 amino acids. The CDR3 is CASSFTSGNTEAFF. CDR3 in DNA: TGTGCCAGCAGTTTTACCTCGGGGAACACTGAAGCTTTCTTT.

The chain uses TRBV3-1 and TRBJ1-1, with 7 bases aligning to TRBD1. The CDR3 consists of 14 residues. CDR1 is LGHDT, CDR2 YNNKEL, per germline (reference sequence). The trim removed 4 bases at V and 4 bases at J, leaving 6 bases unmatched. CDR3 sequence: CASSLSTGSTEAFF. DNA of the CDR3: TGTGCCAGCAGCCTCTCGACAGGGAGCACTGAAGCTTTCTTT.

CDR3 amino acids: CASSVGRGVMGYEQYF. Here the CDR3 DNA reads TGTGCCAGCAGCGTAGGTCGCGGCGTTATGGGCTACGAGCAGTACTTC. J is TRBJ2-7 and V is TRBV9; D unresolved. The V end lost 0 bases, the J end lost 3 bases, and 16 bases lay between the germline ends. CDR3 length: 16 amino acids. CDR1 is SGDLS, CDR2 YYNGEE, per germline.

A few counts support this clonotype. This sequence joins TRBV3-1 and TRBJ1-5; the D is unclear. CDR1 LGHDT and CDR2 YNNKEL come from the germline V gene (reference sequence). The V and J ends lost 0 bases and 10 bases respectively, with 19 bases between them. CDR3 length: 16 amino acids. The CDR3 DNA is TGTGCCAGCAGCCAAGATGCATCCGGTCGAAGAGATCCCCAGCATTTT. Translated: CASSQDASGRRDPQHF.

This clonotype was seen only a few times. The chain uses TRBV5-4 and TRBJ1-1; D may be TRBD1 (6 bases). The CDR3 is 13 residues long. V lost 4 bases and J lost 4, with 11 bases in between. Germline assignment: CDR1 SGHNT and CDR2 YYREEE (reference sequence). The CDR3 protein is CASSDRGSTEAFF. CDR3 nucleotides: TGTGCCAGCAGCGATAGGGGGAGCACTGAAGCTTTCTTT.

The chain joins TRBV10-2 to TRBJ2-3, with 14 bases aligning to TRBD2. Trimming at V came to 7 bases and at J to 1 base, leaving 4 bases not matched to a gene. The CDR3 has 16 amino acids. From germline, CDR1 is WSHSY and CDR2 SAAADI. In DNA, the CDR3 is TGCGCCAGCACCGGACTAGCGGGGGGCCGCACAGATACGCAGTATTTT. It is translated as CASTGLAGGRTDTQYF.

This clonotype was counted a few times. The chain combines TRBV4-1 with TRBJ1-1; D gene ambiguous. The CDR3 consists of 15 residues. With 0 bases removed from V and 4 bases from J, the gap between germline ends came to 12 bases. Germline CDR1 MGHRA, CDR2 YSYEKL. The CDR3 here is CASSQDWTAGTEAFF. The CDR3 DNA reads as TGCGCCAGCAGCCAAGATTGGACCGCCGGCACTGAAGCTTTCTTT.

The chain joins TRBV29-1 to TRBJ1-2, with D hard to call. The CDR3 has 16 amino acids. Germline V gene sequence: CDR1 SQVTM, CDR2 ANQGSEA. Trimming stripped 4 bases from V and 6 bases from J, with 24 bases between. CDR3 nucleotides: TGCAGCGTTGCGGAGGGTCCTCACCGGCGGGTGAATGGCTACACCTTC. Amino acid sequence: CSVAEGPHRRVNGYTF.

This clonotype has just one count. CDR3 protein: CASSDGTSKGGQETQYF. In DNA, the CDR3 is TGTGCCAGCAGTGACGGGACTTCTAAGGGTGGACAAGAGACCCAGTACTTC. J is TRBJ2-5 and V is TRBV6-5, with a weak D call TRBD2 (6 bases). With 5 bases removed from V and 2 bases from J, the gap between germline ends came to 21 bases. This CDR3 is built from 17 residues. The germline CDR1 and CDR2 sequences are MNHEY and SVGAGI.

The chain joins TRBV29-1 to TRBJ1-2; D is ambiguous. Germline assignment: CDR1 SQVTM and CDR2 ANQGSEA. V lost 4 bases and J lost 2, with 17 bases in between. The CDR3 length is 15 residues. The CDR3 here is CSVGARSDGNYGYTF. CDR3 nucleotide sequence: TGCAGCGTTGGGGCCCGATCTGACGGAAACTATGGCTACACCTTC.

This clonotype was detected only a few times. V and J are TRBV7-2 and TRBJ1-2, with 7 bases that match TRBD1. Looked up from germline, CDR1 is SGHTA and CDR2 is FQGNSA. The V and J ends lost 5 bases and 4 bases, in that order; junction bases with no gene match: 4. The CDR3 covers 13 residues. Written as DNA, the CDR3 is TGTGCCAGCAGCATGACAGGGAGCTATGGCTACACCTTC. Protein sequence: CASSMTGSYGYTF.

This clonotype was counted between two and nine times. CDR3 nucleotide sequence: TGCAGTACTATTAGCGGGGGGTACAATGAGCAGTTCTTC. It is translated as CSTISGGYNEQFF. The rearrangement links TRBV20-1 to TRBJ2-1; TRBD2 matches 10 bases. V dropped 8 bases and J dropped 4; count of bases not matched to a gene: 5. Germline CDR1 is DFQATT and CDR2 is SNEGSKA (reference sequence). The CDR3 loop spans 13 amino acids.

This clonotype was detected a few times. V usage is TRBV10-2 and J usage is TRBJ2-3, with D possibly TRBD2 on 6 matching bases. From germline, CDR1 is WSHSY and CDR2 SAAADI. The CDR3 runs 16 residues. The V and J ends lost 3 bases and 1 base respectively, with 14 bases between them. The CDR3 loop reads CASSDVTSPGTDTQYF. The CDR3 DNA reads as TGCGCCAGCAGTGACGTCACTAGCCCCGGCACAGATACGCAGTATTTT.

V and J are TRBV20-1 and TRBJ1-5; 8 bases fit TRBD1. The length of the CDR3 is 14 residues. V lost 6 bases and J lost 4; bases outside the gene matches: 8. CDR1 and CDR2 from the germline V gene are DFQATT and SNEGSKA (reference sequence). The DNA for the CDR3 is TGCAGTGCAGCCTCAGGGGGCTCTAATCAGCCCCAGCATTTT. Its translation: CSAASGGSNQPQHF.

This clonotype has just a few counts. This chain connects TRBV12-3 or TRBV12-4 to TRBJ1-6; no reliable D call. Trimming took off 7 bases at V and 9 bases at J, with 13 bases between the two ends. The CDR3 is 13 amino acids. CDR3 protein: CASTTGGLSPLHF. CDR3 in DNA: TGTGCCAGCACCACCGGAGGTCTTTCACCCCTCCACTTT.

This clonotype has just a few counts. This chain uses TRBV28 with TRBJ1-2; D is unclear. Germline CDR1 reads MDHEN; CDR2 reads SYDVKM. This CDR3 spans 11 amino acids. Between the trimmed V and J ends, which lost 8 bases and 9 bases, there was a span of 13 bases. The CDR3, as DNA: TGTGCCAGCGAGGGCTCCGTTAGCTACACCTTC. It encodes CASEGSVSYTF.

There are a few counts of this clonotype. This sequence joins TRBV7-9 and TRBJ1-1; D is unresolved. V was cut by 6 bases and J by 1 base, with 18 bases left in between. The CDR3 sequence is 16 residues long. Germline CDR1 and CDR2: SEHNR and FQNEAQ (reference sequence). Here the CDR3 reads CASRGWLQEGNTEAFF. CDR3 DNA sequence: TGTGCCAGCAGAGGATGGCTCCAAGAAGGGAACACTGAAGCTTTCTTT.

Only a few counts were recorded for this clonotype. V is TRBV4-2 and J is TRBJ2-7; D is possibly TRBD2 (5 bases). Germline V gene data show CDR1 as LGHNA and CDR2 as YNFKEQ. CDR3 size: 15 residues. V lost 0 bases, J lost 0 bases, and 9 bases lay in between. CDR3 region: CASSQEAADSYEQYF. The CDR3 region has the DNA TGTGCCAGCAGCCAAGAAGCGGCAGACTCCTACGAGCAGTACTTC.

J is TRBJ1-1 and V is TRBV4-1, with no clear D. V was trimmed by 0 bases and J by 0 bases, leaving 5 bases between them. Germline loops: CDR1 MGHRA, CDR2 YSYEKL. This CDR3 is built from 14 residues. The CDR3 protein is CASSQEGVNTEAFF. The CDR3 DNA sequence: TGCGCCAGCAGCCAAGAGGGAGTGAACACTGAAGCTTTCTTT.

This sequence joins TRBV7-6 and TRBJ2-1; D is unclear. The V end was cut by 5 bases, the J end by 8 bases, with 10 bases between. The CDR3 has 12 amino acids. CDR1 and CDR2 from the germline V gene are SGHVS and FNYEAQ. The CDR3 DNA follows: TGTGCCAGCAGCACGTCTATAGATGAGCAGTTCTTC. Its protein product is CASSTSIDEQFF.

The chain has TRBV20-1 and TRBJ2-7; the D call may be TRBD1 or TRBD2 (5 bases each). Germline CDR1 is DFQATT and CDR2 is SNEGSKA (reference sequence). Trimming removed 6 bases at V and 0 bases at J, with 15 bases between. The CDR3 loop spans 14 amino acids. The CDR3 loop is CSARGGYPSYEQYF. The DNA of the CDR3 is TGCAGTGCGAGGGGCGGTTACCCCTCCTACGAGCAGTACTTC.

V is TRBV7-6 and J is TRBJ2-3; D unresolved. CDR1 is SGHVS, CDR2 FNYEAQ, per germline. This CDR3 spans 12 amino acids. Trimming pared 5 bases from V and 10 bases from J, leaving 13 bases between. The CDR3 region is CASSPEGISQYF. The CDR3 nucleotides read TGTGCCAGCAGCCCTGAAGGGATCTCGCAGTATTTT.

This chain uses TRBV9 with TRBJ2-1, with 8 bases identical to TRBD2. The V and J ends lost 3 bases and 4 bases, in that order; junction bases with no gene match: 9. The CDR3 consists of 16 residues. CDR1 and CDR2 from the germline V gene are SGDLS and YYNGEE. CDR3 sequence reads: CASSAHSGMEYNEQFF. In nucleotides, the CDR3 is TGTGCCAGCAGCGCCCATAGCGGGATGGAATACAATGAGCAGTTCTTC.

The chain couples TRBV7-2 to TRBJ1-1, with a tentative D call TRBD1 (5 bases). Trimming took off 8 bases at V and 6 bases at J, with 16 bases between the two ends. The CDR3 is made up of 13 amino acids. Germline V gives CDR1 SGHTA, CDR2 FQGNSA. CDR3: CASGGAGVPEAFF. The CDR3 bases are TGTGCCAGCGGTGGGGCGGGGGTACCTGAAGCTTTCTTT.

This clonotype turned up a few times. This chain joins TRBV12-3 or TRBV12-4 and TRBJ1-5; D unresolved. V lost 3 bases and J 6 bases, leaving 9 bases between the germline ends. The CDR3 sequence is 13 residues long. The CDR3 region is CASSFSDVQPQHF. The CDR3 nucleotides read TGTGCCAGCAGTTTCTCCGACGTTCAGCCCCAGCATTTT.